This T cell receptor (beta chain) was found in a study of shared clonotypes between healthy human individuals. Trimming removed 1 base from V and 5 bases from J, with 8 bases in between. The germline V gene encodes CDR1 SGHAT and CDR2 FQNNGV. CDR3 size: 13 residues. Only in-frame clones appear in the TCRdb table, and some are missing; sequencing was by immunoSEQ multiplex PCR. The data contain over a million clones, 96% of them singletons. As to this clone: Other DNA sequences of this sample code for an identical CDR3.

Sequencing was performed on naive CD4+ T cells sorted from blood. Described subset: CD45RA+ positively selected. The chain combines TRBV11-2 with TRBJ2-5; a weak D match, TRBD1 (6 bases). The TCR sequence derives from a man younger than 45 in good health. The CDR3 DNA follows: TGTGCCAGCAGCTTAGGGGGGCTTGAGACCCAGTACTTC. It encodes CASSLGGLETQYF.